Included here is one T cell receptor (beta chain) sequence, with context. The data were taken from a study of cytomegalovirus exposure and HLA in healthy donors. PCR involved 60 Vbeta and 13 Jbeta primers. Produced via immunoSEQ multiplex PCR; TCRdb's table is partial and in-frame only. The sample records about 130,000 clones, roughly three quarters being singletons. The CDR3 is 17 residues long. The germline V gene has CDR1 SGDLS and CDR2 YYNGEE. J lost 0 bases, V lost 0 bases, and 6 bases had no gene match. The chain is built from TRBV9 and TRBJ2-1; 7 bases agree with TRBD2. Material for sequencing was PBMCs. This TCR was sampled from a young man in good health and CMV-seropositive. CDR3 in amino acids: CASSVAREESSYNEQFF. The DNA for the CDR3 is TGTGCCAGCAGCGTAGCTCGGGAGGAGAGCTCCTACAATGAGCAGTTCTTC.